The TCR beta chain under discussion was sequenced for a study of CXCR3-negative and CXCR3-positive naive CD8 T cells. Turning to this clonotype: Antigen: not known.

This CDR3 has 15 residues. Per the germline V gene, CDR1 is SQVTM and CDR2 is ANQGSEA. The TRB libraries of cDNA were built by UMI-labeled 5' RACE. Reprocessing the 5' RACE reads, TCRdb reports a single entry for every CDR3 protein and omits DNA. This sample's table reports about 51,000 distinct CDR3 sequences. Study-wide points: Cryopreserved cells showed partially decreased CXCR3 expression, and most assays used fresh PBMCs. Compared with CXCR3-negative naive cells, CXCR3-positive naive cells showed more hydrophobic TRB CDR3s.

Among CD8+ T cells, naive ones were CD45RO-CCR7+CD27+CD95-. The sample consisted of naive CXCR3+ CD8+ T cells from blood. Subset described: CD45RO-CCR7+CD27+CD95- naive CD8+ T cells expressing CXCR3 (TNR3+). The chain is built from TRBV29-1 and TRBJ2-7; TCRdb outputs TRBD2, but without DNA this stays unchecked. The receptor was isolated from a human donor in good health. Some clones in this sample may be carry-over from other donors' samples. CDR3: CSVEDVGQRSYEQYF.